This T cell receptor beta chain comes out of a study of regulatory T cells in long-lasting Graves disease. This clonotype came up many times. Its cognate antigen is unknown. iRepertoire HTBI primers and Arm-PCR of CDR3 regions built TCR beta libraries. TCRdb reprocessed the multiplex PCR reads via MiXCR and lists one record per CDR3 protein. This table has hundreds of thousands of distinct CDR3 sequences, less than 20% appearing once. Study-wide results and limits: Patients with persistent disease shared some 2,900 public clonotypes, outpacing the roughly 1,000 shared by new patients. Study of thyroid tissue was not done, with only peripheral blood studied.

Time point defined: newly diagnosed GD, antithyroid drugs for less than 3 months. PBMC RNA served as the TCR library source. This receptor was taken from a female donor with Graves disease. Material: peripheral blood mononuclear cells (PBMCs), obtained at new diagnosis, from a patient treated with antithyroid drugs.

CDR3 amino acids: CSASGTLSYEQYF. In DNA, the CDR3 is TGCAGTGCTAGCGGGACTCTTTCCTACGAGCAGTACTTC. This chain joins TRBV20-1 and TRBJ2-7; a weak D match, TRBD2 (6 bases). The CDR3 has 13 residues. Germline lookup yields CDR1 DFQATT and CDR2 SNEGSKA (reference sequence). Between the trimmed V and J ends, which lost 3 bases and 1 base, there was a span of 10 bases.